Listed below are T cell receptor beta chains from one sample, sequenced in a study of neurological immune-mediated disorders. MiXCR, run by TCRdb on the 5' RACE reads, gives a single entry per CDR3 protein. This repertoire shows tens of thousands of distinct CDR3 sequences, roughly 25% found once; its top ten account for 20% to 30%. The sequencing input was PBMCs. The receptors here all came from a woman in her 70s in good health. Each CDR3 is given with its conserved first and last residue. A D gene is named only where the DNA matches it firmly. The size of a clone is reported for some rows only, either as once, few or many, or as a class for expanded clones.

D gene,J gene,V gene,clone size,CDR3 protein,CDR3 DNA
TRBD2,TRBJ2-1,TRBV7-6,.,CASNLLGLAGGEQFF,TGTGCCAGCAATCTCCTTGGACTAGCGGGAGGGGAGCAGTTCTTC
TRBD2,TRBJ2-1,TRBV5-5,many,CASSRSGIDYNEQFF,TGTGCCAGCAGCCGTAGCGGGATCGACTACAATGAGCAGTTCTTC
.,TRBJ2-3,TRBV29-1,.,CSVDVVGLEMQYF,TGCAGCGTTGATGTGGTAGGCTTGGAGATGCAGTATTTT
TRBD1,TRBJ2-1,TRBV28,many,CASTVFGQGVQFF,TGTGCCAGCACCGTATTCGGACAGGGTGTGCAGTTCTTC
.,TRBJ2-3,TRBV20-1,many,CSADHTDTQYF,TGCAGTGCGGACCACACAGATACGCAGTATTTT
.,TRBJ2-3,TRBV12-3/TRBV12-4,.,CASSQGTDTQYF,TGTGCCAGCAGCCAGGGGACAGATACGCAGTATTTT
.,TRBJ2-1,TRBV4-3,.,CASSQEGWNEQFF,TGCGCCAGCAGCCAAGAAGGGTGGAATGAGCAGTTCTTC
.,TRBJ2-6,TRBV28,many,CASSFDGSSGANVLTF,TGTGCCAGCAGTTTCGACGGGAGCTCTGGGGCCAACGTCCTGACTTTC
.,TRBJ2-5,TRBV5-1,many,CASSPTRQETQYF,TGCGCCAGCAGCCCGACTAGACAGGAGACCCAGTACTTC
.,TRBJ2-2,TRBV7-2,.,CASSSRQENTGELFF,TGTGCCAGCAGCTCGCGACAGGAGAACACCGGGGAGCTGTTTTTT
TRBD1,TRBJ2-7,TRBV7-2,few,CASSPFMTGVSYEQYF,TGTGCCAGCAGCCCTTTCATGACAGGGGTCTCCTACGAGCAGTACTTC